This TCR beta chain appears in the sequencing data of a study of T cell clonality in common variable immunodeficiency. V lost 0 bases to trimming and J lost 6 bases; unmatched junction nucleotides: 2. Germline assignment: CDR1 SGHDT and CDR2 YYEEEE. This CDR3 has 14 residues. Sequencing input was equivalent genomic DNA from CVID and controls. Profiled with immunoSEQ multiplex PCR; TCRdb holds only in-frame clones, not every one. There are approximately 34,000 clones in the sample, none observed a single time. Patients and controls were mostly of Caucasian heritage. This clone was seen ten or more times. The CDR3 goes on 3 residues after the read ends, and that part is filled in from the germline J gene.

Sequences were obtained from peripheral blood mononuclear cells. The receptor was isolated from a person aged 18 to 70 in good health. J is TRBJ1-4 and V is TRBV5-6; 7 bases map to TRBD1. The CDR3 sequence is CASSLGQGDEKLFF. The DNA read from the CDR3 is TGTGCCAGCAGCTTGGGCCAGGGGGATGAAAAA.